Described below is a single TCR beta chain sequence and its context. The data are from a study of blood T cell repertoires in COVID-19. Study overall: The study drew acute and convalescent COVID-19 samples from the United States, Italy and Spain. Nucleic acid was either cDNA or gDNA, and it came from T cells, B-cell-depleted T cells, or PBMCs.

In the source study's methods: Reference gene primers were amplified, and this amplification served to estimate nucleated cell counts. Measured with immunoSEQ multiplex PCR; TCRdb has only the in-frame clones, and not every one. The D gene and trimming were derived from the DNA, and the V and J assignments and clone size from that table. Of 200,000 to 250,000 clones in the sample, about 80% were seen once. The sample consisted of peripheral blood. The TCR originated in a woman aged 55-75 years with acute or convalescent COVID-19.

The CDR3 loop reads CASSERETGGFLAFF. The CDR3 DNA follows: TGTGCCAGCAGTGAACGAGAGACAGGCGGTTTCTTGGCTTTCTTT. V gene TRBV6-1 combines with J gene TRBJ1-1; tentative D call: TRBD1 (6 bases). The ends were cut back, 2 bases at V and 11 bases at J, with 21 bases in the middle. The CDR3 loop spans 15 amino acids. Per the germline V gene, CDR1 is MNHNS and CDR2 is SASEGT.